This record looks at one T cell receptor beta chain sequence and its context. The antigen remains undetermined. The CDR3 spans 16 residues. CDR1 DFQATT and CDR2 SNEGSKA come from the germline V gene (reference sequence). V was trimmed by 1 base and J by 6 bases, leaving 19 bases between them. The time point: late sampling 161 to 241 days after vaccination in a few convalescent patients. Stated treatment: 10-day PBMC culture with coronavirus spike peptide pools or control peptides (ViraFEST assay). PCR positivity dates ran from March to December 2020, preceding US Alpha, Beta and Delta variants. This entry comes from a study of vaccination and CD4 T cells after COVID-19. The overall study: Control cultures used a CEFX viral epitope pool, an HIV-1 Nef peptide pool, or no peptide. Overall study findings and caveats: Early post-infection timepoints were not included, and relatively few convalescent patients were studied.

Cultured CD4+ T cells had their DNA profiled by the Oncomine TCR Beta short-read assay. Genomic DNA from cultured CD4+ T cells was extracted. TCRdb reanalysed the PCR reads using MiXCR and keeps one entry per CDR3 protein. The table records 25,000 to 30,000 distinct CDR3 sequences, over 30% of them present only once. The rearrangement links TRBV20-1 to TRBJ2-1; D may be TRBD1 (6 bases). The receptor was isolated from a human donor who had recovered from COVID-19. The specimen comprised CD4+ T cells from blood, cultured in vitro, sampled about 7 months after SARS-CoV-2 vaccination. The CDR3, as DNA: TGCAGTGCTAGAGTTACACGGGACATCTACGGCAATGAGCAGTTCTTC. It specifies CSARVTRDIYGNEQFF.